Shown below are 13 T cell receptor beta chains from a single sample sequenced in a study of T cells in Graves' hyperthyroidism and ophthalmopathy. What was amplified from RNA transcripts were TCR beta CDR3 regions. Using the HTBI primer set, a first-round RT-PCR was run on the TCR CDR3. TCRdb called the multiplex PCR reads again in MiXCR, with one record for every CDR3 protein. The data show about 660,000 distinct CDR3 sequences, just under 45% seen once. The material sequenced was peripheral blood or thyroid tissue (not recorded which). The receptors originated from an adult man with Graves' disease, either hyperthyroidism or ophthalmopathy (not recorded which).

The rearrangement uses TRBV6-5 and TRBJ1-2; 9 nucleotides line up with TRBD1. CDR1 and CDR2 from the germline V gene are MNHEY and SVGAGI. V lost 0 bases, J lost 4 bases, and 6 bases stayed unmatched. This CDR3 is 16 amino acids long. The CDR3 DNA follows: TGTGCCAGCAGTTACTCAACGGGACAGGGTGCCTATGGCTACACCTTC. Translating it yields CASSYSTGQGAYGYTF.

The rearrangement links TRBV2 to TRBJ1-2; unclear D gene. This CDR3 comprises 12 residues. Germline V gives CDR1 SNHLY, CDR2 FYNNEI. V lost 8 bases, J lost 2 bases, and 9 bases lay in between. The CDR3 nucleotides read TGTGCCAGCGTTGGCCAGAACTATGGCTACACCTTC. Translated, it gives CASVGQNYGYTF.

This clonotype was seen repeatedly, ten times or more. The chain is built from TRBV29-1 and TRBJ2-5; no firm D call. V was cut by 4 bases and J by 3 bases, with 3 bases left in between. CDR1 is SQVTM, CDR2 ANQGSEA, per germline. CDR3 length: 10 amino acids. The CDR3 sequence: CSVAEETQYF. The CDR3 bases are TGCAGCGTTGCCGAAGAGACCCAGTACTTC.

V usage is TRBV7-6 and J usage is TRBJ1-1; D is perhaps TRBD1 (6 bases). Per germline, CDR1 SGHVS and CDR2 FNYEAQ. The CDR3 length is 19 residues. V shed 0 bases and J shed 7 bases, with 27 bases lying between them. CDR3 in DNA: TGTGCCAGCAGCTTAGCGAGTGAGGGGGGCCTGGGAACTCAACATGAAGCTTTCTTT. Protein sequence: CASSLASEGGLGTQHEAFF.

The chain employs TRBV6-1 and TRBJ2-5, with D perhaps matching TRBD1 (5 bases). V was cut by 0 bases and J by 2 bases, with 10 bases left in between. The germline gives CDR1 MNHNS, CDR2 SASEGT. This CDR3 spans 15 amino acids. The CDR3 DNA reads TGTGCCAGCAGTGAAGCTAGACAGACACAAGAGACCCAGTACTTC. Translated, it gives CASSEARQTQETQYF.

This chain joins TRBV10-3 and TRBJ1-2, with 7 bases fitting TRBD1. Germline V gene data show CDR1 as ENHRY and CDR2 as SYGVKD. Trimming took 6 bases from V and 4 from J; bases not matched to a gene: 8. This CDR3 contains 14 residues. The CDR3 DNA sequence: TGTGCCATCAGACCGGGACAGATGAGCTATGGCTACACCTTC. Protein product: CAIRPGQMSYGYTF.

This rearrangement joins TRBV2 to TRBJ2-6; the D call may be TRBD1 or TRBD2 (5 bases each). Germline V gene sequence: CDR1 SNHLY, CDR2 FYNNEI. Trimming removed 4 bases from V and 2 bases from J, with 15 bases in between. There are 17 residues in the CDR3. This CDR3 is CASSAEAGSTGANVLTF. Here the CDR3 DNA reads TGTGCCAGCAGTGCGGAGGCAGGGTCTACTGGGGCCAACGTCCTGACTTTC.

In regard to this clonotype: A much larger clone differs by one base, so this may be a read error. The chain combines TRBV20-1 with TRBJ2-5; a possible D gene is TRBD2 (6 bases). Per germline, CDR1 DFQATT and CDR2 SNEGSKA (reference sequence). V shed 5 bases and J shed 7 bases, with 14 bases lying between them. This CDR3 spans 12 amino acids. CDR3 in amino acids: CSAYRDGRTQYF. As DNA, the CDR3 is TGCAGTGCTTACCGGGACGGGAGGACCCAGTACTTC.

Ten or more counts support this clonotype. This rearrangement joins TRBV29-1 to TRBJ1-1, with 8 positions matching TRBD1. There are 12 residues in the CDR3. Germline CDR1 and CDR2: SQVTM and ANQGSEA. The V gene end was trimmed by 5 bases and the J gene end by 8 bases; junction bases not matched to a gene: 7. Written as DNA, the CDR3 is TGCAGCGTTAACAACGGACAGGGCGAAGCTTTCTTT. Protein product: CSVNNGQGEAFF.

Ten or more counts support this clonotype. This chain uses TRBV20-1 with TRBJ1-5; weak D call: TRBD1 (5 bases). CDR1 DFQATT and CDR2 SNEGSKA come from the germline V gene (reference sequence). V was clipped by 6 bases and J by 9 bases, with 12 bases between them. This CDR3 spans 11 amino acids. The CDR3 reads CSAGDSGPQHF. The CDR3 nucleotides are TGCAGTGCCGGGGACTCCGGGCCCCAGCATTTT.

The chain carries TRBV20-1 and TRBJ2-5; D perhaps matches TRBD2 (6 bases). TRBJ2-7 matches the DNA end more closely, so the J call is doubtful. Germline values: CDR1 DFQATT, CDR2 SNEGSKA (reference sequence). The CDR3 length is 16 residues. The chain's CDR3 is CSARAGPGGASYEQYF. In DNA, the CDR3 is TGCAGTGCTAGAGCGGGGCCCGGCGGGGCTTCCTACGAGCAGTACTTC.

The chain employs TRBV20-1 and TRBJ1-5; perhaps TRBD1 as D (6 bases). Per the germline V gene, CDR1 is DFQATT and CDR2 is SNEGSKA (reference sequence). V was shortened by 6 bases and J by 3 bases, with 18 bases between the two germline ends. The CDR3 loop spans 15 amino acids. Written as DNA, the CDR3 is TGCAGTGCCAACGTAAAACAGGGACTCAATCAGCCCCAGCATTTT. This sequence encodes CSANVKQGLNQPQHF.

There are a few counts of this clonotype. The chain recombines TRBV12-3 or TRBV12-4 with TRBJ1-2; tentatively, D is TRBD1 (6 bases). The CDR3 extends over 13 amino acids. V lost 5 bases to trimming and J lost 4 bases, with 11 bases between them. In nucleotides, the CDR3 is TGTGCCAGCAGTATTAGACAGGTCTATGGCTACACCTTC. Translated, it gives CASSIRQVYGYTF.